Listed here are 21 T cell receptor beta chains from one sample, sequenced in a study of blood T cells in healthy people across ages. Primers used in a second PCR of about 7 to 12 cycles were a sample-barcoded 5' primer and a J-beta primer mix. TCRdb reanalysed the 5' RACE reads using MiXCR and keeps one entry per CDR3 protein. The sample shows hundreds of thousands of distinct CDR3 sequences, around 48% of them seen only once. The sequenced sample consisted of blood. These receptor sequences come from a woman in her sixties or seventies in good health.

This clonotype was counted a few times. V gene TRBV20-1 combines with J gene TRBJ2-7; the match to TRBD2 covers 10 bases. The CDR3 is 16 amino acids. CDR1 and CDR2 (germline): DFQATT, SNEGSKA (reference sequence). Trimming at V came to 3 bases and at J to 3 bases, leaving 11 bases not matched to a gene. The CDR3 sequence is CSASVRGLAGVYEQYF. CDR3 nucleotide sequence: TGCAGTGCTAGTGTCAGGGGGCTAGCGGGGGTCTACGAGCAGTACTTC.

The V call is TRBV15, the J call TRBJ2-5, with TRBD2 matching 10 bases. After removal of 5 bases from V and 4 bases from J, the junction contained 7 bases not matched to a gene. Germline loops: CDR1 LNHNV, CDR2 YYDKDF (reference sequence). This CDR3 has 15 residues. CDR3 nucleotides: TGTGCCACCAGCCAGAGCGGGAGGGGAAGAGAGACCCAGTACTTC. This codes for CATSQSGRGRETQYF.

CDR3: CASSQGTFNTGELFF. The CDR3 nucleotides are TGTGCCAGCAGCCAAGGTACATTCAACACCGGGGAGCTGTTTTTT. V is TRBV3-1 and J is TRBJ2-2; D call uncertain. The ends were cut back, 1 base at V and 2 bases at J, with 8 bases in the middle. The CDR3 runs 15 residues. Germline V gene lookup returns CDR1 LGHDT and CDR2 YNNKEL (reference sequence).

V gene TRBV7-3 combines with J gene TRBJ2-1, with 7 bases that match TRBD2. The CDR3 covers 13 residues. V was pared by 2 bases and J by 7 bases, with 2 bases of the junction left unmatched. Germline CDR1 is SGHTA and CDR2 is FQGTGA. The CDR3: CASSLQRGNEQFF. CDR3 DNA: TGTGCCAGCAGCTTACAGCGGGGAAATGAGCAGTTCTTC.

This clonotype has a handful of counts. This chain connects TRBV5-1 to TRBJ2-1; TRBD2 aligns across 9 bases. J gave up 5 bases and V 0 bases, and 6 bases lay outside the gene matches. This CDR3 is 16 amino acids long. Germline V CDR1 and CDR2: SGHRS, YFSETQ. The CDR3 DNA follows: TGCGCCAGCAGCTTGGGTGTGACTAGCGGTGACAATGAGCAGTTCTTC. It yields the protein CASSLGVTSGDNEQFF.

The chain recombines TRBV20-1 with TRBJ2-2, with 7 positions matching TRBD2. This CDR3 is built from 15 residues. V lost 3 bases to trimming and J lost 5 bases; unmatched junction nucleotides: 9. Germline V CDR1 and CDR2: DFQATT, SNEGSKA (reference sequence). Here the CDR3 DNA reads TGCAGTGCTAGGGACCAGCGGGGCAGGACCGGGGAGCTGTTTTTT. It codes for CSARDQRGRTGELFF.

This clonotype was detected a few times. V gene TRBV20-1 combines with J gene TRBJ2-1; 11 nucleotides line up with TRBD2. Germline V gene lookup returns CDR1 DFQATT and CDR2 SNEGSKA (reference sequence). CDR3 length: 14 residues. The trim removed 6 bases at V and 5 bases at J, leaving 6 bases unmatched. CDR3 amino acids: CSAGGLADNNEQFF. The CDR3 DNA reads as TGCAGTGCCGGGGGACTAGCGGATAACAATGAGCAGTTCTTC.

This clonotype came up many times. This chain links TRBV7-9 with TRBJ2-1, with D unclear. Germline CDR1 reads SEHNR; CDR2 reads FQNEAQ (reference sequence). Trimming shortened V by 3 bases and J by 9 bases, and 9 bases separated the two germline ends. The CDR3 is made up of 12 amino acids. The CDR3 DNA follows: TGTGCCAGCAGCTTCGTCACTGGTGAGCAGTTCTTC. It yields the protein CASSFVTGEQFF.

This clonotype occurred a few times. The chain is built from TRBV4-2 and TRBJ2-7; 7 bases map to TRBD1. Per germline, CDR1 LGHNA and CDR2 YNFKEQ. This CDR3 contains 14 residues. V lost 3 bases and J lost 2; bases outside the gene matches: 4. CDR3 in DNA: TGTGCCAGCAGCCACTCTCAGGGGGCCTACGAGCAGTACTTC. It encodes CASSHSQGAYEQYF.

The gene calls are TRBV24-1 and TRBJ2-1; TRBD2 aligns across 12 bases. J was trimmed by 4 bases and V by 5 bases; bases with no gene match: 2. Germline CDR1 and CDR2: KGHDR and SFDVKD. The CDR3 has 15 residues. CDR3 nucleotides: TGTGCCACCAGTGGGCTAGCGGGGGGGTACAATGAGCAGTTCTTC. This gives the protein CATSGLAGGYNEQFF.

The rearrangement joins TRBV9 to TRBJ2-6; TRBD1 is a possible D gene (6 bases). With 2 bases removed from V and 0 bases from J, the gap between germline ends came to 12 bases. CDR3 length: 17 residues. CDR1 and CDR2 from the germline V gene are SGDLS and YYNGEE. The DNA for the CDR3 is TGTGCCAGCAGCGTCCAGACAGGCCACTCTGGGGCCAACGTCCTGACTTTC. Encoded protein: CASSVQTGHSGANVLTF.

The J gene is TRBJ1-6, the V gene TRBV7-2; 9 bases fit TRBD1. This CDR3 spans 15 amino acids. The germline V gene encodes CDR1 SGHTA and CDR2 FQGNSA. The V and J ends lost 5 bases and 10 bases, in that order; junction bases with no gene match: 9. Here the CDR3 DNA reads TGTGCCAGCAGCACCACCGACAGGGGGGGATCACCCCTCCACTTT. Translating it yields CASSTTDRGGSPLHF.

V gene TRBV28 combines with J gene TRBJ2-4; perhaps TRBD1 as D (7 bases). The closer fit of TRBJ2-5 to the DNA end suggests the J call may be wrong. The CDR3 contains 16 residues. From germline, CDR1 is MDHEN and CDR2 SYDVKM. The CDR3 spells CASSGGTEWAWETQYF. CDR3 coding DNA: TGTGCCAGCAGTGGCGGGACAGAATGGGCCTGGGAGACCCAGTACTTC.

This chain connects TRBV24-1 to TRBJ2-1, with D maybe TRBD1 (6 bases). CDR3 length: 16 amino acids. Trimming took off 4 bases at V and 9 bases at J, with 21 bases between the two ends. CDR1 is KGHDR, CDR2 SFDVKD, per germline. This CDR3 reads CATSDPLTGTRSEQFF. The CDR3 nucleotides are TGTGCCACCAGTGACCCCCTAACCGGGACACGGAGTGAGCAGTTCTTC.

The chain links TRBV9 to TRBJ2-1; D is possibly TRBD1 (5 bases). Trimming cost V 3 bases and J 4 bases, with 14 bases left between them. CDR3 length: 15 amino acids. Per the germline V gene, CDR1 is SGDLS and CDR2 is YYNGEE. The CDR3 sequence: CASSEAGIPYNEQFF. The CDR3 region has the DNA TGTGCCAGCAGCGAAGCAGGGATCCCTTACAATGAGCAGTTCTTC.

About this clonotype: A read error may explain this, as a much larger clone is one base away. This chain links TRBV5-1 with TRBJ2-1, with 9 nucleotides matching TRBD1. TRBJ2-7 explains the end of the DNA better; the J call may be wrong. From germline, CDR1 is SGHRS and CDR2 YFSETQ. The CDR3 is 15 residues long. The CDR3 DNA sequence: TGCGCCAGCAGCCGAGGACAGGGGAATTACAATGAGCAGTACTTC. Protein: CASSRGQGNYNEQYF.

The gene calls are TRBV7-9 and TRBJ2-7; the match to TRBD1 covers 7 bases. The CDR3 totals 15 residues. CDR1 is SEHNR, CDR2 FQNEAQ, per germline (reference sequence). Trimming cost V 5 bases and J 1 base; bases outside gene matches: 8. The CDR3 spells CASSAYRGPSYEQYF. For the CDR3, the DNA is TGTGCCAGCAGCGCCTACAGGGGTCCGTCCTACGAGCAGTACTTC.

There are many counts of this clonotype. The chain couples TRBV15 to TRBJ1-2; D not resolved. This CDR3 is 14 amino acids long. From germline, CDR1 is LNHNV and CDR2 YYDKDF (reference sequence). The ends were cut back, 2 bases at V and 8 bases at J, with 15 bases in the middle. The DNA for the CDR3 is TGTGCCACCAGCAGATCCGACCTACTTAGAGGCTACACCTTC. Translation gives CATSRSDLLRGYTF.

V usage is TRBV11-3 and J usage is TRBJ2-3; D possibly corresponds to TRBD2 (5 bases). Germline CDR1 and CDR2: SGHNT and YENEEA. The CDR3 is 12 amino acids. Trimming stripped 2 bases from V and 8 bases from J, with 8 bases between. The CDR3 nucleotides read TGTGCCAGCAGCTTACGTGAGGGTACGCAGTATTTT. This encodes CASSLREGTQYF. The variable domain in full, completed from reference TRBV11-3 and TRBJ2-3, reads EAGVVQSPRYKIIEKKQPVAFWCNPISGHNTLYWYLQNLGQGPELLIRYENEEAVDDSQLPKDRFSAERLKGVDSTLKIQPAELGDSAVYLCASSLREGTQYFGPGTRLTVL.

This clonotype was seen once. CDR3: CSARDQPGGGYTF. The DNA of the CDR3 is TGCAGTGCTAGAGATCAGCCAGGGGGAGGCTACACCTTC. J is TRBJ1-2 and V is TRBV20-1; 7 bases fit TRBD1. The CDR3 covers 13 residues. CDR1 and CDR2 (germline): DFQATT, SNEGSKA (reference sequence). J lost 8 bases, V lost 0 bases, and 6 bases had no gene match.

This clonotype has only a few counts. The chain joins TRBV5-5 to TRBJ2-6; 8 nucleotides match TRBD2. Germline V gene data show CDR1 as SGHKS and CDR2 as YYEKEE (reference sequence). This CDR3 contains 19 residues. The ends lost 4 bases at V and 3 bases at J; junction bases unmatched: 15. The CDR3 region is CASSLKRERFSNGANVLTF. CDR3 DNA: TGTGCCAGCAGCCTCAAGCGGGAGAGATTCTCGAATGGGGCCAACGTCCTGACTTTC.